Listed below are T cell receptor beta chains from one sample, sequenced in a study of blood T cell repertoires in COVID-19. Generated by immunoSEQ multiplex PCR, the TCRdb table keeps only in-frame clones and is missing some. The sample shows about 210,000 clones, about 86% of them seen only once. Sequencing used PBMCs or T cells enriched from blood (not recorded which). Every receptor here comes from a woman in her fifties or sixties with acute COVID-19. The CDR3 runs from the conserved cysteine through the conserved F or W. D genes are given only for firm matches. Part of the rows lack a size; the others show once, few, many or a class for expanded clones.

CDR3nt: TGTGCCAGCAGCCAAGTTGTTACTAGCGGGAGCAATGAGCAGTTCTTC; CDR3aa: CASSQVVTSGSNEQFF; abundance: NA; v_gene: TRBV3-1/TRBV3-2; j_gene: TRBJ2-1; d_gene: TRBD2
CDR3nt: TGTGCCAGCAGTCAAACTAGCGGGGGGGTCTACAATGAGCAGTTCTTC; CDR3aa: CASSQTSGGVYNEQFF; abundance: medium-sized; v_gene: TRBV27; j_gene: TRBJ2-1; d_gene: TRBD2
CDR3nt: TGTGCCAGCAGCCCCGGCTCGGCAGGGCATGGCTACACCTTC; CDR3aa: CASSPGSAGHGYTF; abundance: NA; v_gene: TRBV28; j_gene: TRBJ1-2; d_gene: NA
CDR3nt: TGTGCCAGCTCACCACGTAGTCAAGGGGGCTGGCCCCAGCATTTT; CDR3aa: CASSPRSQGGWPQHF; abundance: NA; v_gene: TRBV18; j_gene: TRBJ1-5; d_gene: TRBD1
CDR3nt: TGTGCCAGCTCACCGCAAAGCGGGTGGAACACCGGGGAGCTGTTTTTT; CDR3aa: CASSPQSGWNTGELFF; abundance: NA; v_gene: TRBV18; j_gene: TRBJ2-2; d_gene: NA
CDR3nt: TGTGCCAGCAGCCGACAGCTACCGAACACCGGGGAGCTGTTTTTT; CDR3aa: CASSRQLPNTGELFF; abundance: NA; v_gene: TRBV14; j_gene: TRBJ2-2; d_gene: NA
CDR3nt: TGCAGCGTTGAAGACCCGGACAGGGGGCGCGGCTATGGCTACACCTTC; CDR3aa: CSVEDPDRGRGYGYTF; abundance: NA; v_gene: TRBV29-1; j_gene: TRBJ1-2; d_gene: TRBD1
CDR3nt: TGTGCCAGCAGTCCGGGACATAAAGCCTACGAGCAGTACTTC; CDR3aa: CASSPGHKAYEQYF; abundance: NA; v_gene: TRBV28; j_gene: TRBJ2-7; d_gene: NA
CDR3nt: TGTGCCAGCAGCGCACGACAGGACGGAGGCACTGAAGCTTTCTTT; CDR3aa: CASSARQDGGTEAFF; abundance: few; v_gene: TRBV7-9; j_gene: TRBJ1-1; d_gene: NA
CDR3nt: TGTGCCACAACAGGACATAATTCACCCCTCCACTTT; CDR3aa: CATTGHNSPLHF; abundance: NA; v_gene: TRBV28; j_gene: TRBJ1-6; d_gene: NA
CDR3nt: TGCGCCAGCAGCCAAACAGGGGGCTGGGAGACCCAGTACTTC; CDR3aa: CASSQTGGWETQYF; abundance: NA; v_gene: TRBV5-1; j_gene: TRBJ2-5; d_gene: TRBD1
CDR3nt: TGTGCCAGCAGCTTAGTTTGGGGGAGGCCAGATACGCAGTATTTT; CDR3aa: CASSLVWGRPDTQYF; abundance: NA; v_gene: TRBV7-6; j_gene: TRBJ2-3; d_gene: NA
CDR3nt: TGTGCCAGCAGCCCCGGACTAGCGGGGGCCGGACAAGAGACCCAGTACTTC; CDR3aa: CASSPGLAGAGQETQYF; abundance: NA; v_gene: TRBV11-2; j_gene: TRBJ2-5; d_gene: TRBD2
CDR3nt: TGTGCCACCAGTGATACGAGAGGACTAGCGGGGGGACCCACAGATACGCAGTATTTT; CDR3aa: CATSDTRGLAGGPTDTQYF; abundance: few; v_gene: TRBV24-1; j_gene: TRBJ2-3; d_gene: TRBD2
CDR3nt: TGTGCCAGCGGACGGGAGACAGGGGTAAGGGAGACCCAGTACTTC; CDR3aa: CASGRETGVRETQYF; abundance: NA; v_gene: TRBV7-2; j_gene: TRBJ2-5; d_gene: TRBD1
CDR3nt: TGTGCCACCAGGGGCTTAGGTCAGGGGGCAAATGAGCAGTTCTTC; CDR3aa: CATRGLGQGANEQFF; abundance: NA; v_gene: TRBV24-1; j_gene: TRBJ2-1; d_gene: TRBD1
CDR3nt: TGCGCCAGCAGCCTCCATCCGACGGGGAACTATGGCTACACCTTC; CDR3aa: CASSLHPTGNYGYTF; abundance: few; v_gene: TRBV5-1; j_gene: TRBJ1-2; d_gene: NA
CDR3nt: TGTGCCAGCAGCGCCCGCAGAGGAGAAAACACTGAAGCTTTCTTT; CDR3aa: CASSARRGENTEAFF; abundance: NA; v_gene: TRBV9; j_gene: TRBJ1-1; d_gene: NA
CDR3nt: TGTGCCAGCAGCCGAAACGAGAACCCTGAAGCTTTCTTT; CDR3aa: CASSRNENPEAFF; abundance: once; v_gene: TRBV12-3/TRBV12-4; j_gene: TRBJ1-1; d_gene: NA
CDR3nt: TGTGCCAGCAGCGGTATGGCGGATAATTCACCCCTCCACTTT; CDR3aa: CASSGMADNSPLHF; abundance: few; v_gene: TRBV7-9; j_gene: TRBJ1-6; d_gene: NA
CDR3nt: TGTGCCTGGAATCGACTAGCGGCGGGGGATGAGCAGTTCTTC; CDR3aa: CAWNRLAAGDEQFF; abundance: NA; v_gene: TRBV30; j_gene: TRBJ2-1; d_gene: TRBD2
CDR3nt: TGTGCCAGCAGTTTGGGCAGGGGCTATGGCTACACCTTC; CDR3aa: CASSLGRGYGYTF; abundance: NA; v_gene: TRBV28; j_gene: TRBJ1-2; d_gene: NA
CDR3nt: TGTGCCAGCAGTGGACTAGCGGGAGCAGGGAACACCGGGGAGCTGTTTTTT; CDR3aa: CASSGLAGAGNTGELFF; abundance: NA; v_gene: TRBV6-1; j_gene: TRBJ2-2; d_gene: TRBD2
CDR3nt: TGTGCCAGTAGTATAGATCTCGGCAGGAGCACAGATACGCAGTATTTT; CDR3aa: CASSIDLGRSTDTQYF; abundance: NA; v_gene: TRBV19; j_gene: TRBJ2-3; d_gene: NA
CDR3nt: TGTGCCAGTAGTAGGGTTATGTCCAGGGGAGAGACCCAGTACTTC; CDR3aa: CASSRVMSRGETQYF; abundance: NA; v_gene: TRBV19; j_gene: TRBJ2-5; d_gene: NA
CDR3nt: TGTGCCAGTAGTGATCCGGGACAGGGGCGCGACGAGCAGTACTTC; CDR3aa: CASSDPGQGRDEQYF; abundance: NA; v_gene: TRBV19; j_gene: TRBJ2-7; d_gene: TRBD1
CDR3nt: TGCGCCAGCAGTCAATCGTGGGGCGTGCACGAGCAGTACTTC; CDR3aa: CASSQSWGVHEQYF; abundance: NA; v_gene: TRBV23-1; j_gene: TRBJ2-7; d_gene: NA
CDR3nt: TGTGCCAGTTCAAACAGGGGAGAGCAGTACTTC; CDR3aa: CASSNRGEQYF; abundance: few; v_gene: TRBV2; j_gene: TRBJ2-7; d_gene: TRBD1
CDR3nt: TGTGCCAGCAGCTTAATTATCCAGGGGCAGGCTGGCTACACCTTC; CDR3aa: CASSLIIQGQAGYTF; abundance: few; v_gene: TRBV7-8; j_gene: TRBJ1-2; d_gene: NA
CDR3nt: TGTGCCACCACTAAGCCGGGGCGGGGGAATCAGCCCCAGCATTTT; CDR3aa: CATTKPGRGNQPQHF; abundance: NA; v_gene: TRBV28; j_gene: TRBJ1-5; d_gene: NA
CDR3nt: TGCGCCAGCAGTCAATCGGGCAGGGGAAAGACCCAGTACTTC; CDR3aa: CASSQSGRGKTQYF; abundance: few; v_gene: TRBV23-1; j_gene: TRBJ2-5; d_gene: NA
CDR3nt: TGTGCCAGCAGTCTGAGGGTGTCTGAAGCTTTCTTT; CDR3aa: CASSLRVSEAFF; abundance: NA; v_gene: TRBV28; j_gene: TRBJ1-1; d_gene: NA
CDR3nt: TGTGCCAGCAGCTTAGCCCGGGTTGGTACAGGTGAGCAGTTCTTC; CDR3aa: CASSLARVGTGEQFF; abundance: few; v_gene: TRBV7-2; j_gene: TRBJ2-1; d_gene: NA
CDR3nt: TGTGCCAGCAGCCCTCACGACAGGAATTCACCCCTCCACTTT; CDR3aa: CASSPHDRNSPLHF; abundance: NA; v_gene: TRBV7-2; j_gene: TRBJ1-6; d_gene: NA
CDR3nt: TGTGCCAGCAGCCGCGGACAGGGCAGTACAGATACGCAGTATTTT; CDR3aa: CASSRGQGSTDTQYF; abundance: NA; v_gene: TRBV3-1/TRBV3-2; j_gene: TRBJ2-3; d_gene: TRBD1
CDR3nt: TGTGCCAGCAGGGGAGAAAGATGGGAATACGAGCAGTACTTC; CDR3aa: CASRGERWEYEQYF; abundance: NA; v_gene: TRBV28; j_gene: TRBJ2-7; d_gene: NA
CDR3nt: TGTGCCAGCAGGCGGACAGGGAGCGATACGCAGTATTTT; CDR3aa: CASRRTGSDTQYF; abundance: once; v_gene: TRBV28; j_gene: TRBJ2-3; d_gene: TRBD1
CDR3nt: TGTGCCAGCTCACCTCAGGACTACGCCTCCTACGAGCAGTACTTC; CDR3aa: CASSPQDYASYEQYF; abundance: NA; v_gene: TRBV18; j_gene: TRBJ2-7; d_gene: NA
CDR3nt: TGTGCCAGCAGTTTAATTGGGGCAGCCTCAGGAGGCTACACCTTC; CDR3aa: CASSLIGAASGGYTF; abundance: NA; v_gene: TRBV28; j_gene: TRBJ1-2; d_gene: NA
CDR3nt: TGTGCCAGCAGCTTAGAAAGGACAGGAGAAGCTTTCTTT; CDR3aa: CASSLERTGEAFF; abundance: NA; v_gene: TRBV11-3; j_gene: TRBJ1-1; d_gene: TRBD1
CDR3nt: TGTGCCAGCAGTCTCCAAGCGGTTTACGGCACAGATACGCAGTATTTT; CDR3aa: CASSLQAVYGTDTQYF; abundance: NA; v_gene: TRBV28; j_gene: TRBJ2-3; d_gene: NA
CDR3nt: TGTGCCAGCAGCCTCCGAGTTGGTAGCGGGACCCAAGAGACCCAGTACTTC; CDR3aa: CASSLRVGSGTQETQYF; abundance: NA; v_gene: TRBV3-1/TRBV3-2; j_gene: TRBJ2-5; d_gene: TRBD2